This TCR beta chain was identified during a study of T cell responses to AZD1222 COVID-19 vaccine. Study observations and caveats: Clonal diversity may have been underestimated in mostly white British donors.

For this clone: The target antigen is unknown.

This CDR3 has 14 residues. V dropped 3 bases and J dropped 3 bases, with 9 bases sitting between them. Germline V gene sequence: CDR1 LNHDA, CDR2 SQIVND (reference sequence). Repertoires were generated with immunoSEQ multiplex PCR, while TCRdb's copy carries only in-frame clones and drops some. The table records 160,000 or so clones, 92% of them present only once. The gene calls are TRBV19 and TRBJ1-3; perhaps TRBD1 as D (5 bases). This specimen was peripheral blood, taken on day 0 of MenACWY control vaccination. The sequence was collected from an adult in good health. This CDR3 reads CASSIGQRGNTIYF. In nucleotides, the CDR3 is TGTGCCAGTAGTATCGGACAACGTGGAAACACCATATATTTT.